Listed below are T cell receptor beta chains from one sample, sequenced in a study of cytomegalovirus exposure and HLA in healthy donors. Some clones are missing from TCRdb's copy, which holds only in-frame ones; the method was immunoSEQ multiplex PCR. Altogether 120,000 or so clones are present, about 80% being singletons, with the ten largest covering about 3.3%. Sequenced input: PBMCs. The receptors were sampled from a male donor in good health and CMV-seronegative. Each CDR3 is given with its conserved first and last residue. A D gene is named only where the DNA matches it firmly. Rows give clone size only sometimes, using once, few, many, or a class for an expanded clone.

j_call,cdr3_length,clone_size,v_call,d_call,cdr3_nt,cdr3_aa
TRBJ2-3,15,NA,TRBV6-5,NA,TGTGCCAGCAGTTACTCGGTACTAGAGGCGGATACGCAGTATTTT,CASSYSVLEADTQYF
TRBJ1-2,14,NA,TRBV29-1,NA,TGCAGCGTTGGGGCGGGGACCTCTAACTATGGCTACACCTTC,CSVGAGTSNYGYTF
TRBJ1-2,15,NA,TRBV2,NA,TGTGCCAGCAGTGAAGGAGGACTTGTTAACTATGGCTACACCTTC,CASSEGGLVNYGYTF
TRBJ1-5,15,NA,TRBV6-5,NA,TGTGCCAGCAGCTGGGACAACCAAAGCAATCAGCCCCAGCATTTT,CASSWDNQSNQPQHF
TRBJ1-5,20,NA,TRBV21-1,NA,TGTGCCAGCAGCAAAGCTGTATGGACAGAACGATTTTATAGCAATCAGCCCCAGCATTTT,CASSKAVWTERFYSNQPQHF
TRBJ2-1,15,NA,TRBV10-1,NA,TGCGCCAGCAGTGCAATTCCGGGACAAGACAATGAGCAGTTCTTC,CASSAIPGQDNEQFF
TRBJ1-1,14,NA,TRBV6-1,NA,TGTGCCAGCAGTCAGAACAGGGTTCCCACTGAAGCTTTCTTT,CASSQNRVPTEAFF
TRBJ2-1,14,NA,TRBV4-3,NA,TGCGCCAGCAGCCTAAGGTCAGGGTCGGATGAGCAGTTCTTC,CASSLRSGSDEQFF
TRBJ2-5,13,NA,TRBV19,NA,TGTGCCAGTAGTATCTGGGTCAGGGAGACCCAGTACTTC,CASSIWVRETQYF
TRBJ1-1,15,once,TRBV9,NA,TGTGCCAGCAGCGACCTACAGGGTACGAACACTGAAGCTTTCTTT,CASSDLQGTNTEAFF
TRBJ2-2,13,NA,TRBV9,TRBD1,TGTGCCAGCAGCGTAGACAGGGGCGGGGAGCTGTTTTTT,CASSVDRGGELFF
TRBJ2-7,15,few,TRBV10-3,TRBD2,TGTGCCATCAGTGAGGATCGACTAGCTCTCTACGAGCAGTACTTC,CAISEDRLALYEQYF
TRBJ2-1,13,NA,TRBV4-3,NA,TGCGCCAGCAGCCAAGACTTTCGCAATGAGCAGTTCTTC,CASSQDFRNEQFF
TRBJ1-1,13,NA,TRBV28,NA,TGTGCCAGCAGTGTGACAGATAACACTGAAGCTTTCTTT,CASSVTDNTEAFF
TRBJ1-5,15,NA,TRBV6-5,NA,TGTGCCAGCAGCCCTCAGACAGGAAGCAATCAGCCCCAGCATTTT,CASSPQTGSNQPQHF
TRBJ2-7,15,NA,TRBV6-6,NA,TGTGCCAGCAGTATGGGCCAGGGGAATGCCTACGAGCAGTACTTC,CASSMGQGNAYEQYF
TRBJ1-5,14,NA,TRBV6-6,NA,TGTGCCAGCAGTTCCCAGGGGTCCGATCAGCCCCAGCATTTT,CASSSQGSDQPQHF
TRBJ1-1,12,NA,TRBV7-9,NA,TGTGCCAGCAGCCACCAGGACACTGAAGCTTTCTTT,CASSHQDTEAFF
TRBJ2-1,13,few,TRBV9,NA,TGTGCCAGCAGCGGGCCAGGACAGCAGGAGCAGTTCTTC,CASSGPGQQEQFF
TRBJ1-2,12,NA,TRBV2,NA,TGTGCCAGCAGTGCCCGGGACATTGGCTACACCTTC,CASSARDIGYTF
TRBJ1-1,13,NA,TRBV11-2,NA,TGTGCCAGCAGCTCAACAGCGGGCACTGAAGCTTTCTTT,CASSSTAGTEAFF
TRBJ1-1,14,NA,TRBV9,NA,TGTGCCAGCAGCGCACAGGGATATATCACTGAAGCTTTCTTT,CASSAQGYITEAFF
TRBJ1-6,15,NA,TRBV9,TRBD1,TGTGCCAGCAGCGTAGACGACAGGGTGAATTCACCCCTCCACTTT,CASSVDDRVNSPLHF
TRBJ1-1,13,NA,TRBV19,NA,TGTGCCAGTAGCGACAGGACCCCCACTGAAGCTTTCTTT,CASSDRTPTEAFF
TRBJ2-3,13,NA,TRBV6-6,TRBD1,TGTGCCACCCAGACAGGGGGTGCAGATACGCAGTATTTT,CATQTGGADTQYF
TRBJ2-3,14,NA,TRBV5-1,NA,TGCGCCAGCAGCTTGGATACAGGCATTGAGGTGCAGTATTTT,CASSLDTGIEVQYF
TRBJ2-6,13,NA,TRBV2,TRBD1,TGTGCAAGAACAGGGGTTGGGGCCAACGGCCTGACTTTC,CARTGVGANGLTF
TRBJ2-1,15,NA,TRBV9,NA,TGTGCCAGCAGCGTAGAACAGAGCTCCTACAATGAGCAGTTCTTC,CASSVEQSSYNEQFF
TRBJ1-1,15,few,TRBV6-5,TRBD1,TGTGCCAGCAGCCCTAATGAGGGGGCGCGCACTGAAGCTTTCTTT,CASSPNEGARTEAFF
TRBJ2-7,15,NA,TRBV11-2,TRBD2,TGTGCCAGCAGCTTTTTAGCGGGAGGGCCATCCGAGCAGTACTTC,CASSFLAGGPSEQYF
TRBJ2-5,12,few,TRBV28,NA,TGTGCCAGCAGTTTGAGTGGTGAGACCCAGTACTTC,CASSLSGETQYF
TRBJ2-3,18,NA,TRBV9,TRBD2,TGTGCCAGCAGCGTAGAACCTAGCGGGGGGCTTATCACAGATACGCAGTATTTT,CASSVEPSGGLITDTQYF
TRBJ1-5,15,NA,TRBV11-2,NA,TGTGCCAGCAGCTTAAATGTGGGGGGAGGACAGCCCCAGCATTTT,CASSLNVGGGQPQHF
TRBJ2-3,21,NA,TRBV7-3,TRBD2,TGTGCCAGCAGCCCCCCCCCAGCGGGGGGGCCATCCCCGCGGAGCACAGATACGCAGTATTTT,CASSPPPAGGPSPRSTDTQYF
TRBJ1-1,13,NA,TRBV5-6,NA,TGTGCCAGCAGCTTGGCCGGGAACACTGAAGCTTTCTTT,CASSLAGNTEAFF
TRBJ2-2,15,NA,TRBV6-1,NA,TGTGCCAGCATATCTTCCGGCAGGGACACCGGGGAGCTGTTTTTT,CASISSGRDTGELFF
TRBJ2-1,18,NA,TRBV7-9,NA,TGTGCCAGCAGCAGCCCTACCGGACGGGGGAATATGGACAATGAGCAGTTCTTC,CASSSPTGRGNMDNEQFF
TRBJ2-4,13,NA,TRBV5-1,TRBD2,TGCGCCAGCAGCCCTGGCGGGGGAAACAGTCAGTACTTC,CASSPGGGNSQYF
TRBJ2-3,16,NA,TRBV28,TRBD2,TGTGCCAGCAGTTCCCTAGCGGGAGGGGGGACAGATACGCAGTATTTT,CASSSLAGGGTDTQYF
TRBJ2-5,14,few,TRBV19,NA,TGTGCCAGTAGTACTAGGACTGGCCAAGAGACCCAGTACTTC,CASSTRTGQETQYF
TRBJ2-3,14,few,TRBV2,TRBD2,TGTGCCAGCAGTGATCCAGCGGGATGGGATACGCAGTATTTT,CASSDPAGWDTQYF
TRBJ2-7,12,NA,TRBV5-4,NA,TGTGCCAGCAGCTTTGTAGGAGAAAAGCAGTACTTC,CASSFVGEKQYF